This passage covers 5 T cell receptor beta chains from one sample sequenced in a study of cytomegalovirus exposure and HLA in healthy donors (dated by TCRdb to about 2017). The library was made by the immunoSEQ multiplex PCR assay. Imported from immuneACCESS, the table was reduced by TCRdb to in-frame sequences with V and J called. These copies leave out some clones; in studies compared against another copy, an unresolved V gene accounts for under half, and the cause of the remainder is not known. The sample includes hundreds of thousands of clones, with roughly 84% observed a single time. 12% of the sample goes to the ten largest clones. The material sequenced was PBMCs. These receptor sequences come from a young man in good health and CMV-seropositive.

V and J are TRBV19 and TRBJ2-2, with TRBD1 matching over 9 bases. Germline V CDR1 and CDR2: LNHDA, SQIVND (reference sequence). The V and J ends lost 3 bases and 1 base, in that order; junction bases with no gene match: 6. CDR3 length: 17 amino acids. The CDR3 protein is CASSMFRDRVNTGELFF. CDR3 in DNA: TGTGCCAGTAGTATGTTTCGGGACAGGGTGAACACCGGGGAGCTGTTTTTT. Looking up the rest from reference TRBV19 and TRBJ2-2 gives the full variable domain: DGGITQSPKYLFRKEGQNVTLSCEQNLNHDAMYWYRQDPGQGLRLIYYSQIVNDFQKGDIAEGYSVSREKKESFPLTVTSAQKNPTAFYLCASSMFRDRVNTGELFFGEGSRLTVL.

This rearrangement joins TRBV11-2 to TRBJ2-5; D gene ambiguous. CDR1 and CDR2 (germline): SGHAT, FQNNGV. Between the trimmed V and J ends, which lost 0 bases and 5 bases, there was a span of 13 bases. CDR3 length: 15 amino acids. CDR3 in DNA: TGTGCCAGCAGCTTAGATCCCTTAAAGAGGGAGACCCAGTACTTC. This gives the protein CASSLDPLKRETQYF.

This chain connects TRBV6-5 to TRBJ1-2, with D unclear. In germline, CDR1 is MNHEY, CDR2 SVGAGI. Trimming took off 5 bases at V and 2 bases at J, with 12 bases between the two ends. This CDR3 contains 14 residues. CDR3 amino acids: CASSNPGENYGYTF. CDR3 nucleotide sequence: TGTGCCAGCAGTAACCCAGGAGAAAACTATGGCTACACCTTC.

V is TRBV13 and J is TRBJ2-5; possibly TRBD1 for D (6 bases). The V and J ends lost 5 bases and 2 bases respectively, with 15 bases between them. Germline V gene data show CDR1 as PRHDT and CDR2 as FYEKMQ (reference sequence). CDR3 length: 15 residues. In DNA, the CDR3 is TGTGCCAGCAGCAGATCCTGGGGGCCACAAGAGACCCAGTACTTC. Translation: CASSRSWGPQETQYF.

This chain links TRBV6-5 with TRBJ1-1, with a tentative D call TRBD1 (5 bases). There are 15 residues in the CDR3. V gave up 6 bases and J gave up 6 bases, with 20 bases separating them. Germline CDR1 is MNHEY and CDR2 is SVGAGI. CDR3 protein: CASRGSQGVVAEAFF. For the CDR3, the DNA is TGTGCCAGCAGGGGGTCCCAGGGAGTTGTCGCTGAAGCTTTCTTT.